This is a list of T cell receptor beta chains from one sample in a study of CD8 T cells in seronegative destructive rheumatoid arthritis. Profiling relied on immunoSEQ multiplex PCR, and the TCRdb table lists in-frame clones only, not all of them. The profile covers more than 10,000 clones, with roughly 80% appearing a single time and 25% to 30% taken by the ten largest. The sequencing sample was made of CD8+ T cells from blood. Source of these receptors: a woman aged 30-55 years with seronegative destructive rheumatoid arthritis. The CDR3 runs from the conserved cysteine through the conserved F or W. D genes are given only for firm matches. Rows may omit the clone size; those that give it use once, few, many or a size class.

j_gene	d_gene	v_gene	abundance	CDR3aa	CDR3nt
TRBJ2-1	TRBD2	TRBV7-8	NA	CASSLGGTINEQFF	TGTGCCAGCAGCTTGGGGGGGACGATTAATGAGCAGTTCTTC
TRBJ1-1	TRBD1	TRBV28	NA	CASSSRDSKTFF	TGTGCCAGCAGTTCCCGGGACAGCAAAACTTTCTTT
TRBJ1-6	NA	TRBV28	NA	CASSFGPGRNPPLHF	TGTGCCAGCAGTTTTGGGCCAGGCCGTAATCCACCCCTCCACTTT
TRBJ2-5	TRBD1	TRBV11-2	NA	CASSLMDRGLEETQYF	TGTGCCAGCAGCCTTATGGACAGGGGGTTGGAAGAGACCCAGTACTTC
TRBJ2-2	TRBD2	TRBV7-6	NA	CASSLMSGGNTGELFF	TGTGCCAGCAGCTTAATGAGCGGGGGAAACACCGGGGAGCTGTTTTTT
TRBJ2-1	NA	TRBV6-1	NA	CASSGYYNEQFF	TGTGCCAGCAGTGGTTATTACAATGAGCAGTTCTTC
TRBJ2-2	NA	TRBV6-5	NA	CASSGGGWTGELFF	TGTGCCAGCAGTGGGGGGGGCTGGACCGGGGAGCTGTTTTTT
TRBJ1-2	NA	TRBV6-1	once	CASEETGSDYGYTF	TGTGCCAGCGAGGAAACAGGGAGTGACTATGGCTACACCTTC
TRBJ2-5	NA	TRBV30	NA	CAWSPTGGAETQYF	TGTGCCTGGAGCCCGACGGGTGGGGCAGAGACCCAGTACTTC
TRBJ1-4	NA	TRBV6-1	NA	CASSEFWGANEKLFF	TGTGCCAGCAGTGAATTCTGGGGAGCTAATGAAAAACTGTTTTTT
TRBJ2-1	TRBD2	TRBV11-3	NA	CASSPGTSSHEQFF	TGTGCCAGCTCACCCGGGACTAGCTCTCATGAGCAGTTCTTC
TRBJ2-1	TRBD1	TRBV7-6	NA	CASSPSQGAGYNEQFF	TGTGCCAGCAGCCCGAGTCAGGGGGCCGGCTACAATGAGCAGTTCTTC
TRBJ1-2	NA	TRBV9	NA	CASSVRAQEGYTF	TGTGCCAGCAGCGTGAGAGCCCAAGAGGGCTACACCTTC
TRBJ1-1	NA	TRBV7-6	NA	CASSLAAAGTEAFF	TGTGCCAGCAGCTTAGCGGCGGCAGGGACTGAAGCTTTCTTT
TRBJ2-2	NA	TRBV6-5	NA	CASSYSSRNTGELFF	TGTGCCAGCAGTTACTCATCTAGGAACACCGGGGAGCTGTTTTTT
TRBJ1-6	NA	TRBV5-6	NA	CASSLASGSPLHF	TGTGCCAGCAGCTTGGCATCAGGTTCACCCCTCCACTTT
TRBJ2-7	TRBD1	TRBV11-2	NA	CASSSLVTGADPYEQYF	TGTGCCAGCAGCTCCCTAGTGACAGGGGCAGATCCCTACGAGCAGTACTTC
TRBJ1-1	NA	TRBV10-3	once	CAISEQGGTEAFF	TGTGCCATCAGTGAGCAGGGTGGGACTGAAGCTTTCTTT
TRBJ2-5	TRBD2	TRBV29-1	NA	CSVEGEGTQYF	TGCAGCGTTGAAGGGGAGGGGACCCAGTACTTC
TRBJ1-5	NA	TRBV28	once	CASSLRDFYSNQPQHF	TGTGCCAGCAGTTTAAGGGACTTTTATAGCAATCAGCCCCAGCATTTT
TRBJ1-1	NA	TRBV6-5	NA	CASSWARDTEAFF	TGTGCCAGCAGTTGGGCCAGGGATACTGAAGCTTTCTTT
TRBJ2-5	TRBD2	TRBV4-1	NA	CASSQAGGKETQYF	TGCGCCAGCAGCCAAGCGGGAGGGAAGGAGACCCAGTACTTC
TRBJ1-1	TRBD1	TRBV5-6	NA	CASSGGQEDEAFF	TGTGCCAGCAGCGGGGGACAGGAGGATGAAGCTTTCTTT
TRBJ2-5	TRBD2	TRBV11-2	NA	CASSLAFSGTGRTQYF	TGTGCCAGCAGCTTAGCGTTTAGCGGGACGGGTCGGACCCAGTACTTC
TRBJ1-5	NA	TRBV2	NA	CASSDPGMGNQPQHF	TGTGCCAGCAGTGACCCGGGAATGGGCAATCAGCCCCAGCATTTT
TRBJ1-1	NA	TRBV2	NA	CASSEWRLGTEAFF	TGTGCCAGCAGTGAATGGCGGCTGGGCACTGAAGCTTTCTTT
TRBJ1-2	NA	TRBV2	NA	CASSDSPLANYGYTF	TGTGCCAGCAGTGATAGCCCCCTAGCTAACTATGGCTACACCTTC
TRBJ1-4	NA	TRBV21-1	medium-sized	CASSSRSGCEKLFF	TGTGCCAGCAGCTCACGGAGTGGGTGTGAAAAACTGTTTTTT
TRBJ2-1	NA	TRBV29-1	NA	CSVRTPSYNEQFF	TGCAGCGTCAGGACTCCTTCCTACAATGAGCAGTTCTTC
TRBJ2-1	NA	TRBV7-9	NA	CASSLFRYGYNEQFF	TGTGCCAGCAGCCTGTTCAGGTATGGCTACAATGAGCAGTTCTTC
TRBJ1-1	TRBD1	TRBV27	NA	CASKNLAGGYTEAFF	TGTGCCAGCAAAAATTTGGCAGGGGGTTACACTGAAGCTTTCTTT
TRBJ1-2	NA	TRBV6-5	NA	CASSYSVQGPYGYTF	TGTGCCAGCAGTTACTCTGTACAGGGCCCCTATGGCTACACCTTC
TRBJ1-1	NA	TRBV27	NA	CASSSFRDGNTEAFF	TGTGCCAGCAGTTCCTTCCGGGATGGGAACACTGAAGCTTTCTTT
TRBJ2-3	TRBD2	TRBV6-1	NA	CASSDGGAADTQYF	TGTGCCAGCAGTGACGGGGGGGCCGCAGATACGCAGTATTTT
TRBJ2-1	TRBD2	TRBV19	once	CASSKSGGASYNEQFF	TGTGCCAGTAGTAAAAGCGGGGGGGCGTCCTACAATGAGCAGTTCTTC
TRBJ1-3	NA	TRBV15	NA	CATSREELGSDTIYF	TGTGCCACCAGCAGAGAGGAGCTCGGGTCTGACACCATATATTTT
TRBJ2-1	TRBD2	TRBV4-1	few	CASSQYSGGGRLDEQFF	TGCGCCAGCAGCCAATACTCTGGCGGGGGGAGGCTGGATGAGCAGTTCTTC
TRBJ2-6	TRBD2	TRBV4-1	NA	CASSQERVSGGRGANVLTF	TGCGCCAGCAGCCAAGAACGTGTTAGCGGGGGCCGAGGGGCCAACGTCCTGACTTTC
TRBJ2-3	TRBD1	TRBV7-6	NA	CASSSRSTGEMWKTDTQYF	TGTGCCAGCAGCTCTAGGTCGACAGGGGAGATGTGGAAGACAGATACGCAGTATTTT
TRBJ2-1	TRBD1	TRBV9	NA	CASSVGRTGGFNEQFF	TGTGCCAGCAGCGTGGGTCGGACAGGGGGGTTCAATGAGCAGTTCTTC
TRBJ2-2	TRBD1	TRBV4-2	few	CASSQGWTGSDELFF	TGTGCCAGCAGCCAAGGCTGGACAGGGTCGGACGAGCTGTTTTTT
TRBJ1-1	TRBD1	TRBV19	NA	CASSTDREENTEAFF	TGTGCCAGTAGCACGGACAGGGAGGAGAACACTGAAGCTTTCTTT
TRBJ1-4	NA	TRBV6-5	few	CASSWQVSNEKLFF	TGTGCCAGCAGTTGGCAAGTCAGTAATGAAAAACTGTTTTTT
TRBJ2-7	TRBD1	TRBV10-3	NA	CAISHRGYYEQYF	TGTGCCATCAGTCACAGGGGATACTACGAGCAGTACTTC
TRBJ2-5	TRBD2	TRBV5-1	NA	CASSLNGLAGETQYF	TGCGCCAGCAGCTTAAACGGACTAGCGGGGGAGACCCAGTACTTC
TRBJ2-2	NA	TRBV13	once	CASSLYESGELFF	TGTGCCAGCAGCCTCTACGAATCCGGGGAGCTGTTTTTT
TRBJ1-1	TRBD1	TRBV23-1	NA	CASSRGTGGADTEAFF	TGCGCCAGCAGTCGCGGGACAGGGGGCGCGGACACTGAAGCTTTCTTT
TRBJ1-2	TRBD1	TRBV6-1	NA	CASLTTGSLEGYTF	TGTGCCAGCCTTACGACAGGGAGTTTAGAAGGCTACACCTTC
TRBJ2-7	NA	TRBV10-3	NA	CAISGPSWYEQYF	TGTGCCATCAGTGGGCCTTCGTGGTACGAGCAGTACTTC
TRBJ2-5	NA	TRBV30	NA	CAWTKPLEYQETQYF	TGTGCCTGGACCAAGCCTCTAGAGTACCAAGAGACCCAGTACTTC
TRBJ1-2	NA	TRBV27	NA	CASSLGRNYGYTF	TGTGCCAGCAGTTTGGGCAGAAACTATGGCTACACCTTC
TRBJ2-2	NA	TRBV29-1	NA	CSVIGAGELFF	TGCAGCGTTATAGGGGCCGGGGAGCTGTTTTTT
TRBJ2-5	NA	TRBV9	once	CASSPQGGGISETQYF	TGTGCCAGCAGCCCCCAAGGGGGGGGTATTTCCGAGACCCAGTACTTC
TRBJ1-4	TRBD1	TRBV4-2	NA	CASSQGTGEYEKLFF	TGTGCCAGCAGCCAAGGGACAGGGGAGTACGAAAAACTGTTTTTT
TRBJ2-7	NA	TRBV2	NA	CASGGHVYEQYF	TGTGCCAGCGGGGGCCATGTCTACGAGCAGTACTTC
TRBJ1-4	NA	TRBV28	NA	CASSLDRPVNEKLFF	TGTGCCAGCAGTTTAGACAGACCAGTCAATGAAAAACTGTTTTTT
TRBJ2-1	TRBD2	TRBV27	NA	CASSFAGERNEQFF	TGTGCCAGCAGTTTCGCGGGGGAGCGCAATGAGCAGTTCTTC